One sample yielded the 17 T cell receptor beta chains listed below, sequenced in a study of cytomegalovirus exposure and HLA in healthy donors. Primers: 60 Vbeta forward and 13 Jbeta reverse. Assay: immunoSEQ multiplex PCR; the TCRdb copy retains only in-frame clones and omits some. Of fewer than 200,000 clones listed, over 80% are singletons. Sequenced material: PBMCs. The receptors were gathered from a man between 45 and 60 years old in good health and CMV-seronegative.

The V call is TRBV11-2, the J call TRBJ1-2; TRBD1 aligns across 8 bases. V lost 2 bases to trimming and J lost 4 bases; unmatched junction nucleotides: 3. The length of the CDR3 is 14 residues. Germline V gene data show CDR1 as SGHAT and CDR2 as FQNNGV. CDR3 sequence reads: CASSLSTGGYGYTF. DNA of the CDR3: TGTGCCAGCAGCTTAAGCACAGGGGGCTATGGCTACACCTTC.

J is TRBJ2-7 and V is TRBV4-1; D is possibly TRBD1 (6 bases). CDR1 is MGHRA, CDR2 YSYEKL, per germline. The CDR3 is 14 residues long. Trimming removed 4 bases from V and 2 bases from J, with 12 bases in between. CDR3 in amino acids: CASSPHRAPYEQYF. The CDR3 region has the DNA TGCGCCAGCAGCCCCCACAGGGCCCCCTACGAGCAGTACTTC.

CDR3 amino acids: CASNHRGVKLFF. The CDR3 DNA reads as TGTGCCAGCAACCACAGGGGGGTGAAACTGTTTTTT. This chain connects TRBV6-6 to TRBJ1-4; TRBD1 aligns across 8 bases. Trimming removed 7 bases from V and 11 bases from J; junction bases left unmatched: 6. The CDR3 spans 12 residues. Germline V gives CDR1 MNHNY, CDR2 SVGAGI (reference sequence).

V usage is TRBV15 and J usage is TRBJ2-5, with TRBD2 matching 15 bases. This CDR3 spans 21 amino acids. Germline V gene sequence: CDR1 LNHNV, CDR2 YYDKDF (reference sequence). V was clipped by 2 bases and J by 5 bases; unmatched bases: 18. Here the CDR3 DNA reads TGTGCCACCAGCAGACTCGGACTAGCGGGAGGGCCCAACGTCAGAGGGGAGACCCAGTACTTC. Its protein is CATSRLGLAGGPNVRGETQYF.

The chain employs TRBV19 and TRBJ2-7; 10 bases are shared with TRBD2. Germline V gene lookup returns CDR1 LNHDA and CDR2 SQIVND (reference sequence). V lost 5 bases, J lost 3 bases, and 7 bases stayed unmatched. This CDR3 comprises 15 residues. CDR3 in DNA: TGTGCCAGTAGTGACCGGACTAGCGGTAACTACGAGCAGTACTTC. This translates into CASSDRTSGNYEQYF.

The chain recombines TRBV6-1 with TRBJ2-7; D remains unclear. Germline assignment: CDR1 MNHNS and CDR2 SASEGT. V gave up 5 bases and J gave up 3 bases, with 5 bases separating them. The CDR3 spans 11 residues. The CDR3 bases are TGTGCCAGCAGTAACGGCTACGAGCAGTACTTC. Protein product: CASSNGYEQYF.

This clone was picked up a small number of times. The rearrangement uses TRBV7-2 and TRBJ2-2, with TRBD1 matching over 8 bases. This CDR3 spans 16 amino acids. Germline lookup yields CDR1 SGHTA and CDR2 FQGNSA. Trimming removed 5 bases from V and 1 base from J; junction bases left unmatched: 6. For the CDR3, the DNA is TGTGCCAGCAGCCCACGGACAGGGAGGAACACCGGGGAGCTGTTTTTT. It codes for CASSPRTGRNTGELFF.

This clone was counted only a few times. V is TRBV7-2 and J is TRBJ2-7, with TRBD2 matching 11 bases. The CDR3 length is 14 residues. Germline assignment: CDR1 SGHTA and CDR2 FQGNSA. J gave up 11 bases and V 4 bases, and 10 bases lay outside the gene matches. The CDR3 protein is CASSSGLAEAKEYF. The DNA for the CDR3 is TGTGCCAGCAGCTCGGGACTAGCGGAAGCGAAGGAGTACTTC.

This clone was seen a handful of times. The chain employs TRBV12-5 and TRBJ1-1; 10 positions agree with TRBD1. This CDR3 has 14 amino acids. The germline V gene encodes CDR1 LGHNT and CDR2 FRNRAP. J lost 6 bases, V lost 5 bases, and 6 bases had no gene match. CDR3 nucleotide sequence: TGTGCTAGTGGTCAGACAGGGGGCGGGGCTGAAGCTTTCTTT. It specifies CASGQTGGGAEAFF.

Details on this clone: At the DNA level, this CDR3 is encoded by other sequences in the same sample as well. The rearrangement uses TRBV2 and TRBJ2-3, with 9 bases matching TRBD2. J lost 14 bases, V lost 6 bases, and 15 bases had no gene match. The CDR3 is 14 amino acids. Germline lookup yields CDR1 SNHLY and CDR2 FYNNEI. Here the CDR3 DNA reads TGTGCCAGCAGCCTAACAGCGGGGGGCCCTCCCCTGTATTTT. Translation gives CASSLTAGGPPLYF.

CDR3 sequence (DNA): TGTGCCAGCAGTTACGCTCAGCTAGCGGGGGGGCGCGAGCAGTACTTC. Amino acids: CASSYAQLAGGREQYF. This chain joins TRBV6-5 and TRBJ2-7, with 12 bases identical to TRBD2. Per the germline V gene, CDR1 is MNHEY and CDR2 is SVGAGI. This CDR3 comprises 16 residues. V was pared by 2 bases and J by 6 bases, with 8 bases of the junction left unmatched.

This clone was seen only a few times. This sequence joins TRBV5-1 and TRBJ1-4; D gene ambiguous. The CDR3 is made up of 14 amino acids. The ends were cut back, 2 bases at V and 3 bases at J, with 8 bases in the middle. Germline V gene lookup returns CDR1 SGHRS and CDR2 YFSETQ. The CDR3 nucleotides read TGCGCCAGCAGCTTCTCTTCGGCTAATGAAAAACTGTTTTTT. Translated: CASSFSSANEKLFF.

V usage is TRBV18 and J usage is TRBJ2-3, with 13 bases matching TRBD2. The CDR3 extends over 16 amino acids. V gave up 4 bases and J gave up 4 bases; unmatched junction bases: 5. Germline V CDR1 and CDR2: KGHSH, LQKENI. CDR3 coding DNA: TGTGCCAGCTCACATACTAGCGGGAGGGCCCCAGATACGCAGTATTTT. Its protein is CASSHTSGRAPDTQYF.

The chain joins TRBV18 to TRBJ2-3, with TRBD2 matching 8 bases. Germline CDR1 reads KGHSH; CDR2 reads LQKENI. The V segment lost 0 bases and the J segment 5 bases; nucleotides outside the gene matches: 4. The CDR3 is 15 amino acids. CDR3 DNA sequence: TGTGCCAGCTCACCACCTAGCGGGGTGAGAGATACGCAGTATTTT. It translates to CASSPPSGVRDTQYF.

The rearrangement uses TRBV25-1 and TRBJ2-5; 7 bases line up with TRBD1. The germline gives CDR1 MGHDK, CDR2 SYGVNS. The CDR3 has 14 amino acids. With 4 bases clipped from V and 4 bases from J, the junction kept 6 bases outside the gene matches. The CDR3 is CASSGTGGPETQYF. CDR3 DNA: TGTGCCAGCAGTGGGACAGGCGGTCCAGAGACCCAGTACTTC.

The chain recombines TRBV19 with TRBJ1-2; 8 bases agree with TRBD1. CDR1 LNHDA and CDR2 SQIVND come from the germline V gene (reference sequence). CDR3 size: 14 residues. V was clipped by 11 bases and J by 3 bases; unmatched bases: 11. CDR3 nucleotide sequence: TGTGCCTCCCTCCCCCCAGGGGGCCACTATGGCTACACCTTC. Residues: CASLPPGGHYGYTF.

The gene calls are TRBV6-5 and TRBJ1-6, with D possibly TRBD1 on 5 matching bases. CDR3 length: 16 amino acids. Trimming took 2 bases from V and 8 from J, leaving 16 bases between them. Per germline, CDR1 MNHEY and CDR2 SVGAGI. The CDR3 is CASSYQGLRGDSPLHF. The CDR3 region has the DNA TGTGCCAGCAGTTACCAGGGTTTGCGGGGAGATTCACCCCTCCACTTT.